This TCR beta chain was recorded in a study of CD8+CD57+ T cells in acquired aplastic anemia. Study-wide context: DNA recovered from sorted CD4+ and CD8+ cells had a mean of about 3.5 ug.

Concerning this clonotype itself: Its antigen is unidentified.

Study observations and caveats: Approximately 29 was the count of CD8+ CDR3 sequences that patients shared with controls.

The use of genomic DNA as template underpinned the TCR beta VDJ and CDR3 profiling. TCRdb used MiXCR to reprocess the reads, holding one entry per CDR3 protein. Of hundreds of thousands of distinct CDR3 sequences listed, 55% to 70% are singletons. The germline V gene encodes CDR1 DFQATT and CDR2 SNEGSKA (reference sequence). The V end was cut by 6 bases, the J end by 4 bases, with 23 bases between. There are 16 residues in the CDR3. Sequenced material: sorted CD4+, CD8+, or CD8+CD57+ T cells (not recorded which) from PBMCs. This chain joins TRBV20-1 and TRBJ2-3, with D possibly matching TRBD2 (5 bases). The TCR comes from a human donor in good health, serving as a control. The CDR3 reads CSAPQAVNQLPDTQYF. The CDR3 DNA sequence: TGCAGTGCCCCCCAAGCGGTGAACCAACTGCCAGATACGCAGTATTTT.